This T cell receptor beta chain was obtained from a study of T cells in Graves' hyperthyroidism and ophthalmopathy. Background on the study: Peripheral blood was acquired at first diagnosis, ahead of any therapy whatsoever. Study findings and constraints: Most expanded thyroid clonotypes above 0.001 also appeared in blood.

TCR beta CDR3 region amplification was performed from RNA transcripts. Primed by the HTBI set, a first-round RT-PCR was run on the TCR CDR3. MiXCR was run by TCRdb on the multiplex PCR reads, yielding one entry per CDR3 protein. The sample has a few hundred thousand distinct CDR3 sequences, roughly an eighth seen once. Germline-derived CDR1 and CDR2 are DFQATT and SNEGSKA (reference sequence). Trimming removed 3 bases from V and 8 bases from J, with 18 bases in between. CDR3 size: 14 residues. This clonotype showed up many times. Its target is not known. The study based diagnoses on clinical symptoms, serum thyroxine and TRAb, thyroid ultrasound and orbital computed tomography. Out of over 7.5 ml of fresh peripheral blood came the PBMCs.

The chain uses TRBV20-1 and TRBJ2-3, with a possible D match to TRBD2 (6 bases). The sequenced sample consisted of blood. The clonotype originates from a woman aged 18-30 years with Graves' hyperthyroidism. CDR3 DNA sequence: TGCAGTGCTAGGCTGGAGGGTTTCGAGGGTACGCAGTATTTT. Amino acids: CSARLEGFEGTQYF.